The clone carrying this T cell receptor (beta chain) has ten or more counts. The CDR3 spans 14 residues. V was clipped by 5 bases and J by 7 bases; unmatched bases: 6. Germline V lookup: CDR1 SGHTA, CDR2 FQGNSA. This entry comes from a study of T-cell reconstitution after alpha-beta-depleted transplantation in children. For TCRbeta, the library was prepared with unique molecular identifiers. TCRdb passed the PCR reads through MiXCR, listing each CDR3 protein once. Seen here are about 200,000 distinct CDR3 sequences, roughly 6.6% observed once, and the top ten hold roughly 6%. The rearrangement links TRBV7-2 to TRBJ2-1; 9 bases are a match to TRBD1. Sequenced material: PBMCs, taken before TCRalphabeta/CD19-depleted stem cell transplant. The sequence was collected from a boy aged 2 to 10 with acute lymphoblastic leukemia, due to receive a stem cell transplant. CDR3 coding DNA: TGTGCCAGCAGCGCCAGGACAGGGGTTAATGAGCAGTTCTTC. Amino acids: CASSARTGVNEQFF.